One sample yielded the 5 T cell receptor beta chains listed below, sequenced in a study of cytomegalovirus exposure and HLA in healthy donors. Researchers ran the PCR with 60 Vbeta and 13 Jbeta primers. Sequenced by immunoSEQ multiplex PCR; TCRdb stores in-frame clones only, minus some. The sample records approximately 190,000 clones, about 83% being singletons. Sequencing used PBMCs. The receptor source for this set is a middle-aged man in good health and CMV-seropositive.

This chain joins TRBV6-6 and TRBJ1-2; 7 nucleotides agree with TRBD1. The V gene end was trimmed by 2 bases and the J gene end by 4 bases; junction bases not matched to a gene: 10. From germline, CDR1 is MNHNY and CDR2 SVGAGI (reference sequence). CDR3 length: 16 residues. The CDR3 DNA sequence: TGTGCCAGCAGTTACCTCAACAACAGGGGTCTCTATGGCTACACCTTC. Its translation: CASSYLNNRGLYGYTF.

The V call is TRBV4-1, the J call TRBJ1-2; D gene ambiguous. Trimming shortened V by 1 base and J by 4 bases, and 10 bases separated the two germline ends. The germline gives CDR1 MGHRA, CDR2 YSYEKL. The CDR3 is 14 amino acids. CDR3 residues: CASSQVAGGYGYTF. CDR3 coding DNA: TGCGCCAGCAGCCAAGTTGCGGGTGGCTATGGCTACACCTTC.

The chain combines TRBV28 with TRBJ2-5, with a tentative D call TRBD1 (5 bases). The DNA matches TRBJ2-7 better at its end, which makes the J call doubtful. This CDR3 is 13 amino acids long. Germline-derived CDR1 and CDR2 are MDHEN and SYDVKM. Here the CDR3 DNA reads TGTGCCAGCAGTGATTACAGGCCCTACGAGCAGTACTTC. Translating gives CASSDYRPYEQYF.

This chain connects TRBV27 to TRBJ2-3, with 13 bases fitting TRBD2. V lost 5 bases, J lost 1 base, and 6 bases stayed unmatched. Looked up from germline, CDR1 is MNHEY and CDR2 is SMNVEV (reference sequence). CDR3 length: 17 amino acids. CDR3 coding DNA: TGTGCCAGCAGTGTGAGACTAGCGGGAGGCCGCACAGATACGCAGTATTTT. Its protein is CASSVRLAGGRTDTQYF.

This chain uses TRBV30 with TRBJ1-1; D is possibly TRBD1 (5 bases). CDR3 size: 11 residues. The V end lost 6 bases, the J end lost 1 base, and 6 bases lay between the germline ends. Germline-derived CDR1 and CDR2 are GTSNPN and SVGIG (reference sequence). CDR3 bases: TGTGCCTGTGACAGGAACACTGAAGCTTTCTTT. Translating it yields CACDRNTEAFF.